The present T cell receptor (beta chain) was sequenced within a study of cytomegalovirus exposure and HLA in healthy donors. Broader study findings: In a later analysis, specific HLA alleles were associated with 15,000 to 20,000 TCR beta sequences at a 0.05 false discovery rate.

Worth noting for this clone: The antigen remains unidentified.

13 Jbeta primers and 60 Vbeta primers were used for the PCR. Profiling relied on immunoSEQ multiplex PCR, and the TCRdb table lists in-frame clones only, not all of them. The sample lists over 80,000 clones, roughly four fifths occurring once. CDR3 length equals 18 residues. The trim removed 5 bases at V and 2 bases at J, leaving 17 bases unmatched. Germline lookup yields CDR1 LNHDA and CDR2 SQIVND (reference sequence). This receptor was taken from a man aged 40-55 years in good health and CMV-seropositive. The sample consisted of PBMCs. The chain joins TRBV19 to TRBJ2-5, with TRBD2 matching 7 bases. The DNA for the CDR3 is TGTGCCAGTAGTGTCGTGGGGGGGGGTCGTCCAGGGCAAGAGACCCAGTACTTC. Amino acid sequence: CASSVVGGGRPGQETQYF.